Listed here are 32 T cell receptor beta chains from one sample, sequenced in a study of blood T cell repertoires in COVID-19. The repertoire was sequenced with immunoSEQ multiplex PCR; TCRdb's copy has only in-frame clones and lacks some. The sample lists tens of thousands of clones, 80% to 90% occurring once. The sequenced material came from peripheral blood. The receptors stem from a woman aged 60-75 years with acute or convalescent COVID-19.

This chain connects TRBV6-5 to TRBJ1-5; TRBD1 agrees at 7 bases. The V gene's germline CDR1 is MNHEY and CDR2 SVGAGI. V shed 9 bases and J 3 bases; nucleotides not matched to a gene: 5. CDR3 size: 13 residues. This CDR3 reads CASGGQYNQPQHF. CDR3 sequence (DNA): TGTGCCAGTGGGGGACAGTACAATCAGCCCCAGCATTTT.

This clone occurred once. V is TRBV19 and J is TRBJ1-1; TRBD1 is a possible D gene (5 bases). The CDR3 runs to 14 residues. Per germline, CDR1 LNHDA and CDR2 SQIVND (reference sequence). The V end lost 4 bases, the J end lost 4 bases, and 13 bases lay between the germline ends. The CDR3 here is CASSKVGASTEAFF. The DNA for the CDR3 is TGTGCCAGTAGTAAGGTAGGGGCTAGCACTGAAGCTTTCTTT.

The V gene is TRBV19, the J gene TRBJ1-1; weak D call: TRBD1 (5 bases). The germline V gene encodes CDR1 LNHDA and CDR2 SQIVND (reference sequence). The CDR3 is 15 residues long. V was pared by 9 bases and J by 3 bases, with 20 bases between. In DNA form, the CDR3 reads TGTGCCAGCCGCGGACACCTCTCAGGGTACACTGAAGCTTTCTTT. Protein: CASRGHLSGYTEAFF.

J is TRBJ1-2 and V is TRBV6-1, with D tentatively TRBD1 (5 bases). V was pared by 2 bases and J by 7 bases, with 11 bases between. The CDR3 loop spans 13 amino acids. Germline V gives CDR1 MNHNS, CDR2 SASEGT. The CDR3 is CASSESLGGGYTF. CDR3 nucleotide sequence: TGTGCCAGCAGTGAATCATTGGGGGGTGGCTACACCTTC.

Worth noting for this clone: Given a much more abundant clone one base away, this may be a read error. The CDR3, as DNA: TGTGCCAGCAGCCCGACAGGGGATCAGCCCCAGCATTTT. This translates into CASSPTGDQPQHF. V usage is TRBV5-5 and J usage is TRBJ1-5; 8 bases match TRBD1. The ends lost 4 bases at V and 5 bases at J; junction bases unmatched: 2. The CDR3 spans 13 residues. CDR1 and CDR2 from the germline V gene are SGHKS and YYEKEE (reference sequence).

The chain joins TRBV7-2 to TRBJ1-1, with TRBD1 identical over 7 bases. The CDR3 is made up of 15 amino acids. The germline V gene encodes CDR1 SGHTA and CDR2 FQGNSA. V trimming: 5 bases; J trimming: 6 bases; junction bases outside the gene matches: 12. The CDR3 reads CASSLPTGKLAEAFF. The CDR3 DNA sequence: TGTGCCAGCAGCCTTCCGACAGGGAAGCTCGCTGAAGCTTTCTTT.

The CDR3 nucleotides are TGTGCCAGCAGCCGCTGGACAGGTGGCCTGAACACTGAAGCTTTCTTT. Translating it yields CASSRWTGGLNTEAFF. This chain links TRBV5-4 with TRBJ1-1; 7 bases are shared with TRBD1. J gave up 0 bases and V 4 bases, and 9 bases lay outside the gene matches. Germline values: CDR1 SGHNT, CDR2 YYREEE (reference sequence). The CDR3 runs to 16 residues.

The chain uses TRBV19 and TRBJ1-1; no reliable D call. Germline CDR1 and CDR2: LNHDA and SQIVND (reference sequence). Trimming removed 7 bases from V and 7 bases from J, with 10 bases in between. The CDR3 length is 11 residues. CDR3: CASKFRSEAFF. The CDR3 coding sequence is TGTGCCAGTAAATTTCGGAGTGAAGCTTTCTTT.

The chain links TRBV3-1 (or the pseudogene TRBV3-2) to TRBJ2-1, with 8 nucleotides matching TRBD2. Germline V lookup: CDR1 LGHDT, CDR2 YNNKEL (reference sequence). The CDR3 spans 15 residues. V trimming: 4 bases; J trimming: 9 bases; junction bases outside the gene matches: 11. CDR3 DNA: TGTGCCAGCAGCCCGATCACGGGGGGGCTGGGTGAGCAGTTCTTC. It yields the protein CASSPITGGLGEQFF.

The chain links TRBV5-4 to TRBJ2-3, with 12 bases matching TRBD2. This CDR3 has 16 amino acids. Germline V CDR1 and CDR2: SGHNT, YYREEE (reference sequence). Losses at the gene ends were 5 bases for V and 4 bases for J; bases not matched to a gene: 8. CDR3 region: CASRTLAGGRADTQYF. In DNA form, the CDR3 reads TGTGCCAGCAGGACGCTAGCGGGGGGGCGGGCAGATACGCAGTATTTT.

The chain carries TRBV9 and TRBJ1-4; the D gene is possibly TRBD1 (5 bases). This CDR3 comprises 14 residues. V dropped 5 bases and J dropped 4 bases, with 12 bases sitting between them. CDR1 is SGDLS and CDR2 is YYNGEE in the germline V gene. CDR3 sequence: CASSMGQDNEKLFF. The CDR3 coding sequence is TGTGCCAGCAGTATGGGGCAGGATAATGAAAAACTGTTTTTT.

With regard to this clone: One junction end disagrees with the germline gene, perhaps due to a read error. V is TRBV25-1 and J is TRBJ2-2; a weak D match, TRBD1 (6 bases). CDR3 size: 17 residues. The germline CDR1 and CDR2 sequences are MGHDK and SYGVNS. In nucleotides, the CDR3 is TGTGCCAGCAGTGAACCTGACAGGATGTGGCCCACCGGGAAGCTGTTTTTT. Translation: CASSEPDRMWPTGKLFF.

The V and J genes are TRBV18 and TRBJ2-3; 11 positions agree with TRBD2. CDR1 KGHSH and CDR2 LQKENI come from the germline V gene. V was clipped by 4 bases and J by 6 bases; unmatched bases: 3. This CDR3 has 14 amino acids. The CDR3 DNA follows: TGTGCCAGCTCACGACTAGCGGGAACGGATACGCAGTATTTT. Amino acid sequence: CASSRLAGTDTQYF.

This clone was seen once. CDR3 coding DNA: TGCAGTGCTAGTGGGGGGGGCCGAGACAATGAGCAGTTCTTC. Translating it yields CSASGGGRDNEQFF. This chain uses TRBV20-1 with TRBJ2-1, with TRBD2 as a possible D gene (7 bases). V lost 3 bases, J lost 5 bases, and 14 bases lay in between. Germline lookup yields CDR1 DFQATT and CDR2 SNEGSKA (reference sequence). The CDR3 is 14 residues long.

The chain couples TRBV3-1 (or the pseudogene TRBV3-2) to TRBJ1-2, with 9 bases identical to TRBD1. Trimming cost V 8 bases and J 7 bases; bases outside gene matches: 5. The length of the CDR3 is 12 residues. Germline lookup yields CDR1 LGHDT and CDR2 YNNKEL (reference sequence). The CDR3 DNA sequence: TGTGCCAGCGGGGGGACAGGGACTGGCTACACCTTC. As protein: CASGGTGTGYTF.

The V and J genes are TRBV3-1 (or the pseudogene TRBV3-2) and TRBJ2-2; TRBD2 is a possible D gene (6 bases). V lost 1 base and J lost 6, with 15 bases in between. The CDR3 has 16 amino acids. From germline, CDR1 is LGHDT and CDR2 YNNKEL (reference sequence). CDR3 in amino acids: CASSQGGEPGAGELFF. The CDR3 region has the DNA TGTGCCAGCAGCCAAGGGGGGGAGCCTGGGGCCGGGGAGCTGTTTTTT.

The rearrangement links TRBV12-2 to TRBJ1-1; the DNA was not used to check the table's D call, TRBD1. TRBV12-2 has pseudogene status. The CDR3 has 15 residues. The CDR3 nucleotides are TGTGCAAGTCGCCAAAGACAGGGGAGGACCACTGAAGCTTTCTTT. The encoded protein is CASRQRQGRTTEAFF.

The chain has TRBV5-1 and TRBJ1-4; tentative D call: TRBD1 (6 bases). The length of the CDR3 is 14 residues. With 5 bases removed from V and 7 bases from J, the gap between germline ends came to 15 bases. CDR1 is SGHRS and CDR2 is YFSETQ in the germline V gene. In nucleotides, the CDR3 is TGCGCCAGCAGGCGACAGGCCCAAACTGAAAAACTGTTTTTT. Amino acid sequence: CASRRQAQTEKLFF.

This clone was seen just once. The DNA of the CDR3 is TGTGCCAGCACCGCGGACAGGGGGAACACTGAAGCTTTCTTT. Its protein product is CASTADRGNTEAFF. This sequence joins TRBV2 and TRBJ1-1; TRBD1 agrees at 9 bases. The V segment lost 7 bases and the J segment 1 base; nucleotides outside the gene matches: 4. The germline V gene encodes CDR1 SNHLY and CDR2 FYNNEI. The CDR3 length is 14 residues. The full variable domain, completed using reference TRBV2 and TRBJ1-1, is EPEVTQTPSHQVTQMGQEVILRCVPISNHLYFYWYRQILGQKVEFLVSFYNNEISEKSEIFDDQFSVERPDGSNFTLKIRSTKLEDSAMYFCASTADRGNTEAFFGQGTRLTVV.

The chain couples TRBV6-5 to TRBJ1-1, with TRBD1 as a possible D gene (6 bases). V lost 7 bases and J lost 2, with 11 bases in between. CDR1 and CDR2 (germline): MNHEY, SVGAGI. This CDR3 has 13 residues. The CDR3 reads CASKRTVNTEAFF. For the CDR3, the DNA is TGTGCCAGCAAACGGACAGTCAACACTGAAGCTTTCTTT.

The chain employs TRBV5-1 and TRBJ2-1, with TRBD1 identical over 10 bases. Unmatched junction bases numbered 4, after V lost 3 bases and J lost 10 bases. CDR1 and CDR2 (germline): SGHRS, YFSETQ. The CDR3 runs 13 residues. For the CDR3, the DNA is TGCGCCAGCAGCTGGAGGGACAGGGGCGAGCAGTTCTTC. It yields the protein CASSWRDRGEQFF.

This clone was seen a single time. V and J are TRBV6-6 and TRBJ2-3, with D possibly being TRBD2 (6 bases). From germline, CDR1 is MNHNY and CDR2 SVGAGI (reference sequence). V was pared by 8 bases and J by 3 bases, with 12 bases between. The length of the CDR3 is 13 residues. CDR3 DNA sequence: TGTGCCAGCTCCGGAGGGGCTACAGATACGCAGTATTTT. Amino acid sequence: CASSGGATDTQYF.

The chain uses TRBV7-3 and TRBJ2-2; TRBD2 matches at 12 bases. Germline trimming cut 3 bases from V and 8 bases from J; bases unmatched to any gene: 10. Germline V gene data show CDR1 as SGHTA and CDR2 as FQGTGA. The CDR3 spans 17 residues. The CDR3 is CASSFSRTSGERGELFF. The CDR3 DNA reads TGTGCCAGCAGCTTCTCTCGGACTAGCGGGGAAAGGGGGGAGCTGTTTTTT.

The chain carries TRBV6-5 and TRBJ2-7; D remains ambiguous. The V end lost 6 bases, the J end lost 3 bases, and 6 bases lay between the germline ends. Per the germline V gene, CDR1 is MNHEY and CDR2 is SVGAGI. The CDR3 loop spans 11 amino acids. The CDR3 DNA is TGTGCCAGCAGAAGCGTCTACGAGCAGTACTTC. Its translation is CASRSVYEQYF.

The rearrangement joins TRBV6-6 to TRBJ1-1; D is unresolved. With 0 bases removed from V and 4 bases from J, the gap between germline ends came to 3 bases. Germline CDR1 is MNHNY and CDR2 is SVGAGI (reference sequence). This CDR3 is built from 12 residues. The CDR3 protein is CASSYSSTEAFF. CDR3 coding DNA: TGTGCCAGCAGTTACTCGAGCACTGAAGCTTTCTTT.

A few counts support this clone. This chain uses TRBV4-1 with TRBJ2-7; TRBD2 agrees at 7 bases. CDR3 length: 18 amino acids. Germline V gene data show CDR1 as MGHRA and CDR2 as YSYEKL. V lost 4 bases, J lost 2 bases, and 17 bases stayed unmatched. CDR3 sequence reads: CASSLAPRASGTTYEQYF. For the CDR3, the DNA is TGCGCCAGCAGCCTGGCCCCTAGGGCCAGCGGGACCACCTACGAGCAGTACTTC.

As DNA, the CDR3 is TGTGCCAGCAGCTTAAGTGGGACTGGGAATCAGCCCCAGCATTTT. This translates into CASSLSGTGNQPQHF. V gene TRBV7-9 combines with J gene TRBJ1-5, with D perhaps matching TRBD1 (5 bases). This CDR3 contains 15 residues. V was trimmed by 2 bases and J by 4 bases, leaving 12 bases between them. CDR1 is SEHNR and CDR2 is FQNEAQ in the germline V gene (reference sequence).

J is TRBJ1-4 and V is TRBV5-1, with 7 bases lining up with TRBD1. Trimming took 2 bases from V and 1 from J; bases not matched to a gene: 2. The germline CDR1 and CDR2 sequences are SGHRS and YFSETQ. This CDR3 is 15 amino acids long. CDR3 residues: CASSLGTETNEKLFF. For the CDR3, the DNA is TGCGCCAGCAGCTTAGGGACAGAAACTAATGAAAAACTGTTTTTT.

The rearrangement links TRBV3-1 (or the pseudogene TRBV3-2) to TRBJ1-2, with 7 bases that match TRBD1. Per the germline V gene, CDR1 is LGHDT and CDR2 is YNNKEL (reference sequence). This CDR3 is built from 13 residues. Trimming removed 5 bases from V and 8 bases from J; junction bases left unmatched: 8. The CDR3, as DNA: TGTGCCAGCAGCTACAGGGGCGGCGAGGGCTACACCTTC. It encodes CASSYRGGEGYTF.

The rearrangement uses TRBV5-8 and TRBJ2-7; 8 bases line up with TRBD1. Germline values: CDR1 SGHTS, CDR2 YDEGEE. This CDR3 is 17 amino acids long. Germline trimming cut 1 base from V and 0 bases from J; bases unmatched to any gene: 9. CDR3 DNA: TGTGCCAGCAGCTTGAGGCCAGGGGGCCTGAGCTCCTACGAGCAGTACTTC. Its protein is CASSLRPGGLSSYEQYF.

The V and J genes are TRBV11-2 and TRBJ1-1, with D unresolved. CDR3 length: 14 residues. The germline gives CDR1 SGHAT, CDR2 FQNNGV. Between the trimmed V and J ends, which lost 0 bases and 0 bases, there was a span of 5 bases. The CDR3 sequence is CASSLDLVNTEAFF. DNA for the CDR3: TGTGCCAGCAGCTTAGATCTTGTGAACACTGAAGCTTTCTTT.

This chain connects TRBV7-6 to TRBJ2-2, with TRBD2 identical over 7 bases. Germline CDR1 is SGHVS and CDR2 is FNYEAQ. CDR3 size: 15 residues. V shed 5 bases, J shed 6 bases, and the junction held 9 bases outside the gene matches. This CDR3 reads CASSPRGGGAGELFF. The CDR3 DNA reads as TGTGCCAGCAGCCCCCGCGGGGGAGGAGCCGGGGAGCTGTTTTTT.